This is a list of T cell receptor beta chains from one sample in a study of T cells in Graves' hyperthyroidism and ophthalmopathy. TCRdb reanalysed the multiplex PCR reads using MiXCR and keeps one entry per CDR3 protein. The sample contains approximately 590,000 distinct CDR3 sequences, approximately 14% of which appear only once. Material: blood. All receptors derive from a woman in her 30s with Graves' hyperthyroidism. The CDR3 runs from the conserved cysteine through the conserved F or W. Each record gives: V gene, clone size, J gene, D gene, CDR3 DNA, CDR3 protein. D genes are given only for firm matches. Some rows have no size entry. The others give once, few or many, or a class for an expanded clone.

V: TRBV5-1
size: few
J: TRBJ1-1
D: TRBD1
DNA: TGCGCCAGCAGCTTGGCCGGGTGGACAGGGTCGGACACTGAAGCTTTCTTT
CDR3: CASSLAGWTGSDTEAFF

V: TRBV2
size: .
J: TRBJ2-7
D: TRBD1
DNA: TGTGCCAGCAGCGCGACAGGGGGCCCCTACGAGCAGTACTTC
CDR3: CASSATGGPYEQYF

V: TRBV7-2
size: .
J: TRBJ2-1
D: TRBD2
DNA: TGTGCCAGCAGCGGACTCGGGACTAGCGGGAGTGGTGAGCAGTTCTTC
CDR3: CASSGLGTSGSGEQFF

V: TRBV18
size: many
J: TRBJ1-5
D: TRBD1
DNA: TGTGCCAGCTCACCTTTACCGATAACAGGGGATCAGCCCCAGCATTTT
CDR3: CASSPLPITGDQPQHF

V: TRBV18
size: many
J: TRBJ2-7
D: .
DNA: TGTGCCAGCTCACCCGACAGCGCCTACGAGCAGTACTTC
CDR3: CASSPDSAYEQYF

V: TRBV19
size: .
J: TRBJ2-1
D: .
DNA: TGTGCCAGTAGAGCCCCAGAGGCAGAATACAATAAGCAGTTCTTC
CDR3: CASRAPEAEYNKQFF

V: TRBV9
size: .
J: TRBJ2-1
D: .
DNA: TGTGCCAGTTCCAGTGGGGGAGCTCGGGCCAATGAGCAGTTCTTC
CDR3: CASSSGGARANEQFF

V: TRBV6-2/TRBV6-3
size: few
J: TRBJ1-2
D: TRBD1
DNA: TGTGCCAGCAGTACCCGGGACAGCCATCCCTATGGCTACACCTTC
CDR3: CASSTRDSHPYGYTF

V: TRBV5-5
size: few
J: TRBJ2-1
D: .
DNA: TGTGCCAGCAGCCCGAGGACTTTCGGGAATGAGCAGTTCTTC
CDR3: CASSPRTFGNEQFF

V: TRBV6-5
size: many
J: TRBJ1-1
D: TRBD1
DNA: TGTGCCAGCAGTTACTCGGCGACAGGGTGGGAAGCTTTCTTT
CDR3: CASSYSATGWEAFF

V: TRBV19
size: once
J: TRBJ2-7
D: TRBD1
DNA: TGTGCCAGTAGCTCCCGGGACAGCACCTACGAGCAGTACTTC
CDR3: CASSSRDSTYEQYF

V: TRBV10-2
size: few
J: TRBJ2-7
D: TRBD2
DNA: TGCGCCAGCAGAGCAGGGACTAGCGGACCCTACGAGCAGTACTTC
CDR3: CASRAGTSGPYEQYF

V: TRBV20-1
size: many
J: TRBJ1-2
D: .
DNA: TGCAGTGCTAGTGGTGAGACAGAAGTTAACTATGGCTACACCTTC
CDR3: CSASGETEVNYGYTF

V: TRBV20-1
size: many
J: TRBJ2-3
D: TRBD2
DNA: TGCAGTGCTGCGGAAACTAGGACTAGCGGGGGATTCACAGATACGCAGTATTTT
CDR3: CSAAETRTSGGFTDTQYF

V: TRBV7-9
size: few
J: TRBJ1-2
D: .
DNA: TGTGCCAGCAGCTTCACCATAGGCTATGGCTACACCTTC
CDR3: CASSFTIGYGYTF

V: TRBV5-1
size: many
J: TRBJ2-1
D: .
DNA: TGCGCCAGCAGTACAGTAAACAATGAGCAGTTCTTC
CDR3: CASSTVNNEQFF

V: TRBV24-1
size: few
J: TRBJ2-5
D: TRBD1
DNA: TGTGCCACCAGTGATTTGGGACAGGGCCCCCAGGGGGAGACCCAGTACTTC
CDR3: CATSDLGQGPQGETQYF

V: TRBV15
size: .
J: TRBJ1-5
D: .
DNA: TGTGCCACCAGCAGAGCCCAGGGGAGGAGTAGCAATCAGCCCCAGCATTTT
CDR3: CATSRAQGRSSNQPQHF

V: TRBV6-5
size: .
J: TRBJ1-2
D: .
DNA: TGTGCCAGCAGTTATACTCGGGGCGGCTACACCTTC
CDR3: CASSYTRGGYTF

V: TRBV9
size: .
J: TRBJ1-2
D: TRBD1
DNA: TGTGCCAGCAGCCCCGTCCCAGAAACGGACAGGGGGAATGGCTACACCTTC
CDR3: CASSPVPETDRGNGYTF

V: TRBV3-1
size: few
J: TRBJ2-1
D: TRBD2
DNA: TGTGCCAGCAGCCAAGGATTTAGCGGGAGTTTGGGTGCGAAGGAGCAGTTCTTC
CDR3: CASSQGFSGSLGAKEQFF

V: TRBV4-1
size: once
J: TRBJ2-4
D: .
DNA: TGCGCCAGCAGCCAAGGTCCGGGGGCTGGATCCAAAAACATTCAGTACTTC
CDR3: CASSQGPGAGSKNIQYF

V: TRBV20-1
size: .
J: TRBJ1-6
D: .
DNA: TGCAGTGCCCTGAACACCCCCCCACCCCTCCACTTT
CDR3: CSALNTPPPLHF

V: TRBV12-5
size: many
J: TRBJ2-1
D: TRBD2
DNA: TGTGCTAGTGGTTTGGGAGCGGGAGGTACCTACAATGAGCAGTTCTTC
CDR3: CASGLGAGGTYNEQFF

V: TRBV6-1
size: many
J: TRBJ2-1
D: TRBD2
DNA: TGTGCCAGCTCTCCTAGCGGAGTCTCCTACAATGAGCAGTTCTTC
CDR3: CASSPSGVSYNEQFF

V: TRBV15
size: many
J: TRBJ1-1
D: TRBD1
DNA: TGTGCCACCAGCAGAGTAAAGGGGGCTGTCACTGAAGCTTTCTTT
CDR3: CATSRVKGAVTEAFF

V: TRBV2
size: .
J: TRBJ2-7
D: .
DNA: TGTGCCAGCGGTTTAGCGCTTGGGAGTCACTCCTACGAGCAGTACTTC
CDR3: CASGLALGSHSYEQYF

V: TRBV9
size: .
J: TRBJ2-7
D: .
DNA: TGTGCCAGCAGCGTAGCTACAGAGACCTACGAGCAGTACTTC
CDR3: CASSVATETYEQYF

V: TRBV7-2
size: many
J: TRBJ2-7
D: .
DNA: TGTGCCAGCAGCTTAGCCTTTATGAGCTCCTACGAGCAGTACTTC
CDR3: CASSLAFMSSYEQYF

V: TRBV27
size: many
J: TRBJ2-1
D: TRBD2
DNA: TGTGCCAGCAGTACGCTACTAGCGGTTTTTACCTACAATGAGCAGTTCTTC
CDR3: CASSTLLAVFTYNEQFF

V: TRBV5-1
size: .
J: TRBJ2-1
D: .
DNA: TGCGCCAGCAGCTTGGGGGTCCTACTTGTGAACTACAATGGGCAGTTCTTC
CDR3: CASSLGVLLVNYNGQFF

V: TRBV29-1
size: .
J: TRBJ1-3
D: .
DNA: TGCAGCGTTGAAAGACTGGAGAGGAACACCATATATTTT
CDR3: CSVERLERNTIYF

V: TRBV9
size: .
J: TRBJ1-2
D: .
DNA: TGTGCCAGCAGCGTAGCCCGCTTGGGGTCTCCGGGGGGCTACACCTTC
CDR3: CASSVARLGSPGGYTF

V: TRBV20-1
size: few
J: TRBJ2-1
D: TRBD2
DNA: TGCAGTGCCGGCGCCACTAGCGGATACAATGAGCAGTTCTTC
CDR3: CSAGATSGYNEQFF

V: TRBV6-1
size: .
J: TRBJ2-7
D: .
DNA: TGTGCCGTTCAACTTTCCTACGAGCAGTACTTC
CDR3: CAVQLSYEQYF

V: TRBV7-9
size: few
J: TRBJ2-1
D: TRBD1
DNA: TGTGCCAGCAGCTTAGACGAGGGGACAGGGGCCGATGAGCAGTTCTTC
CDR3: CASSLDEGTGADEQFF

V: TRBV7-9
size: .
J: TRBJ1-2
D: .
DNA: TGTGCCAGCAGCCCCCCCGGGAAGAACTCTGGCTACACCTTC
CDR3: CASSPPGKNSGYTF

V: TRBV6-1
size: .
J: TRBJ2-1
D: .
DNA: TGTGCCAGCAGTCGAACAGGTTTATCCTACAATGAGCAGTTCTTC
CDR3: CASSRTGLSYNEQFF

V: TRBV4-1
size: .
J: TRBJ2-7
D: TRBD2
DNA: TGCGCCAGCAGCCAAGATTCATTTGGGACTAGCGGTTTAAATTCCTACGAGCAGTACTTC
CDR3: CASSQDSFGTSGLNSYEQYF

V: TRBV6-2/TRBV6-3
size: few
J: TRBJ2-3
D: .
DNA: TGTGCCAGCAGTTCCTTATCCGGGAGTAGGACAGATACGCAGTATTTT
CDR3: CASSSLSGSRTDTQYF

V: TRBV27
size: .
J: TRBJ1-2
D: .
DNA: TGTGCCAGCAGGGCAGGGGAACCTAACTATGGCTACACCTTC
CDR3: CASRAGEPNYGYTF

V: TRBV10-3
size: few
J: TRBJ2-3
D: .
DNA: TGTGCCATCAGTGATTCCCGGCGGGCAGATACGCAGTATTTT
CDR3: CAISDSRRADTQYF

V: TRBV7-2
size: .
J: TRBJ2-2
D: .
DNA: TGTGCCAGCAGCTTCACCAGCCTGAACACCGGGGAGCTGTTTTTT
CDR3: CASSFTSLNTGELFF

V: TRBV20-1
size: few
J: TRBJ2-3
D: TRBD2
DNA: TGCAGTGCTAGTGGTCTAGCGGGAGTCATAGATACGCAGTATTTT
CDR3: CSASGLAGVIDTQYF

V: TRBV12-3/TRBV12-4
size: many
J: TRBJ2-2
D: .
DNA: TGTGCCAGCAGTTCGGCCGGGGAGCTGTTTTTT
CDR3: CASSSAGELFF

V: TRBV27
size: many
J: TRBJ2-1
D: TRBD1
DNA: TGTGCCAGCAGCTCCGCCGGGACAGAACTTTCCAATGAGCAGTTCTTC
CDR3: CASSSAGTELSNEQFF

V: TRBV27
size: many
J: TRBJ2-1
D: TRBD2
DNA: TGTGCCAGCAGCTCAAAAGAAAGCGGGAGGGCTGTTGGCAATGAGCAGTTCTTC
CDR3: CASSSKESGRAVGNEQFF

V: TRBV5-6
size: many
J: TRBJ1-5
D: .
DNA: TGTGCCAGCAGCAAGGGACCGCTGGGATCGCCCCAGCATTTT
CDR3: CASSKGPLGSPQHF

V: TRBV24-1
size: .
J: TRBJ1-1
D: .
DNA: TGTGCCACCAGTGGCTCTAGAGGGAACACTGAAGCTTTCTTT
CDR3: CATSGSRGNTEAFF